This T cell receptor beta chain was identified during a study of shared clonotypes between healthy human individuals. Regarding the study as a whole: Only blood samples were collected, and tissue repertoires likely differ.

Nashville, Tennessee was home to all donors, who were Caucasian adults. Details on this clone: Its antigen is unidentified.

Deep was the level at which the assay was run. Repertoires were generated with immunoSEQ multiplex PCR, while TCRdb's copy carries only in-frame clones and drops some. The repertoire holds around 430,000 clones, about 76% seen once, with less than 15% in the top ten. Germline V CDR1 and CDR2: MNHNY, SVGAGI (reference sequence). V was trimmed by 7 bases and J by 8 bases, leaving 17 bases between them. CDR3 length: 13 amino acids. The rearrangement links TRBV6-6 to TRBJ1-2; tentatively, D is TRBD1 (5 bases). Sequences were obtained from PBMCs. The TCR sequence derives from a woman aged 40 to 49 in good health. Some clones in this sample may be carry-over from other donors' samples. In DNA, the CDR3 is TGTGCCAGCACCACCCGGGGTAGGGGCGGCTACACCTTC. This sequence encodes CASTTRGRGGYTF.